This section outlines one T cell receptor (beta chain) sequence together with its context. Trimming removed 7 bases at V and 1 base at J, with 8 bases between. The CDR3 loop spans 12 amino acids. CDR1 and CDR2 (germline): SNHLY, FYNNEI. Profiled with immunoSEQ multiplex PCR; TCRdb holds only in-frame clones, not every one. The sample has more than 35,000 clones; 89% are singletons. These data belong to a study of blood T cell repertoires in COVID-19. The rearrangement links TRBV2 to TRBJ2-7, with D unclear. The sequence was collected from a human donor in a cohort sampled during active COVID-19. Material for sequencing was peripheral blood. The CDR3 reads CASKYSSYEQYF. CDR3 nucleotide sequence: TGTGCCAGCAAGTATAGTTCCTACGAGCAGTACTTC.